A selection of T cell receptor beta chains follows, all from one sample in a study of cytomegalovirus exposure and HLA in healthy donors. Clones were sequenced by immunoSEQ multiplex PCR, and TCRdb holds only the in-frame ones, with some missing. The sample has fewer than 250,000 clones, 65% to 75% seen once. The sequenced sample consisted of PBMCs. The receptors were sampled from a woman in her 30s in good health and CMV-seronegative. Both conserved end residues are part of each CDR3. The D gene is left open where the match is weak. A clone size is listed for some rows: how often the clone was seen (once, few, many), or a class if it is expanded.

>TRBJ2-2|-|TRBV9|-
TGTGCCAGCAGCTCAGGGACTTTTTCCACCGGGGAGCTGTTTTTT
CASSSGTFSTGELFF
>TRBJ2-2|TRBD1|TRBV14|-
TGTGCCAGCAGCCCACAGGGGTACAGGCTTTTACCGAACACCGGGGAGCTGTTTTTT
CASSPQGYRLLPNTGELFF
>TRBJ2-7|-|TRBV18|-
TGTGCCAGCTCAGAAGACAGGACCTCCTACGAGCAGTACTTC
CASSEDRTSYEQYF
>TRBJ2-1|-|TRBV18|-
TGTGCCAGCTCACCACCAGTGACGGGGATGTCAAGCGGTGAGCAGTTCTTC
CASSPPVTGMSSGEQFF
>TRBJ1-4|TRBD1|TRBV6-5|-
TGTGCCAGCAGTTACCGACAGGGGGTGACTAATGAAAAACTGTTTTTT
CASSYRQGVTNEKLFF
>TRBJ2-5|-|TRBV6-6|-
TGTGCCAGCAGTTACACAGGGGGGACTAGCAAAGAGACCCAGTACTTC
CASSYTGGTSKETQYF
>TRBJ1-4|-|TRBV18|-
TGTGCCAGCTCACCACCCTCAGGGATAAGGACTAATGAAAAACTGTTTTTT
CASSPPSGIRTNEKLFF
>TRBJ2-7|TRBD1|TRBV5-6|-
TGTGCCAGCAGCTTCCTGGGACAGGGGGCTCACGAGCAGTACTTC
CASSFLGQGAHEQYF
>TRBJ2-3|TRBD2|TRBV18|-
TGTGCCAGTCATCTTAGCGGGCGCACAGATACGCAGTATTTT
CASHLSGRTDTQYF
>TRBJ2-2|-|TRBV7-2|-
TGTGCCAGCAGTTATATAGAGGGCACCGGGGAGCTGTTTTTT
CASSYIEGTGELFF
>TRBJ1-1|-|TRBV7-9|-
TGTGCCAGCATCAAAAGCTACCAACCTGAAGCTTTCTTT
CASIKSYQPEAFF
>TRBJ2-5|-|TRBV5-4|once
TGTGCCAGCAGCTTGGCCAACGGGTTGGAGACCCAGTACTTC
CASSLANGLETQYF
>TRBJ2-7|TRBD1|TRBV27|few
TGTGCCAGCAGTTGGGGACAGACCTACGAGCAGTACTTC
CASSWGQTYEQYF
>TRBJ1-1|-|TRBV7-3|-
TGTGCCAGCAGCTTAAAAGGGGGGAACACTGAAGCTTTCTTT
CASSLKGGNTEAFF
>TRBJ1-1|-|TRBV12-5|-
TGTGCTAGTGGTTTGGTCGTACCTATGAACACTGAAGCTTTCTTT
CASGLVVPMNTEAFF
>TRBJ2-7|-|TRBV18|once
TGTGCCAGCTCACCTCAAGGGGCCCCCGAGCAGTACTTC
CASSPQGAPEQYF
>TRBJ2-7|-|TRBV11-2|-
TGTGCCAGCAGCTTAGAGTCCCCGGCAGGGGCTATCGAGCAGTACTTC
CASSLESPAGAIEQYF
>TRBJ1-2|TRBD1|TRBV10-1|-
TGCGCCAGCACTACGGGACAGACTAACTATGGCTACACCTTC
CASTTGQTNYGYTF
>TRBJ1-1|-|TRBV5-1|-
TGCGCCAGCAGCTTGAGAGAGAACACTGAAGCTTTCTTT
CASSLRENTEAFF
>TRBJ2-3|-|TRBV6-1|-
TGTGCCAGCAGTGAAATTGGCAGGGTGTCAGATACGCAGTATTTT
CASSEIGRVSDTQYF
>TRBJ2-1|TRBD2|TRBV25-1|-
TGTGCCAGCAGTGAATACGTGGGAGGGTCTAACAATGAGCAGTTCTTC
CASSEYVGGSNNEQFF
>TRBJ1-1|-|TRBV19|-
TGTGCCAGTAGTCCCTTGGGGGAGGTCAGAAACACTGAAGCTTTCTTT
CASSPLGEVRNTEAFF